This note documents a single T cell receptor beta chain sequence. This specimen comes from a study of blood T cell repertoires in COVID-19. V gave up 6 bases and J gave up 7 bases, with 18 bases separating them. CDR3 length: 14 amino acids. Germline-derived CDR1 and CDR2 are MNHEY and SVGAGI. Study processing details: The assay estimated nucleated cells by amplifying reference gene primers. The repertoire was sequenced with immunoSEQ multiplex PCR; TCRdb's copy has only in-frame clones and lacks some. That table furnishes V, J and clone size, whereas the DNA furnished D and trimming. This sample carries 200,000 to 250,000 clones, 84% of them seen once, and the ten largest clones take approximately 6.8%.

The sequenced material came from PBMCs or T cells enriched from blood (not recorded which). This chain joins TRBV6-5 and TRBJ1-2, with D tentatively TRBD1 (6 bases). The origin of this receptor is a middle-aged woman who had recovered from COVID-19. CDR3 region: CASSPSGGRAGYTF. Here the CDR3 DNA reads TGTGCCAGCAGCCCGTCCGGGGGGCGGGCTGGCTACACCTTC.